This T cell receptor (beta chain) was captured in a study of molecular identifiers for immune sequencing clone quantification. The CDR3 extends over 10 amino acids. In germline, CDR1 is GTSNPN, CDR2 SVGIG (reference sequence). V dropped 2 bases and J dropped 14 bases, with 12 bases sitting between them. Study-wide results and limits: Effector cells kept over 99% of their molecules in clones above 20 RNA copies, while naive cells kept under 1% there.

One entry per CDR3 protein results from TCRdb running MiXCR on the PCR reads. The top ten clones hold 0.78% of a sample with some 680,000 distinct CDR3 sequences, about 25% of them seen once. This clonotype has ten or more counts. Its specificity is not known. CD8+CD4-CCR7+CD45RA+ sorting gave the naive CD8 T cells. Sequenced material: naive CD8+ T cells from blood, with Jurkat cell RNA spiked in. Subset reported: FACS-sorted CD8+CD4-CCR7+CD45RA+ naive T cells. This chain joins TRBV30 and TRBJ2-5; TRBD2 is a possible D gene (6 bases). This clonotype originated in a human donor in good health. Some libraries in this study had Jurkat cell RNA spiked in. For the CDR3, the DNA is TGTGCCTGGAGTTCCGGGACTCATTACTTC. Its protein is CAWSSGTHYF.